This TCR beta chain was captured in a study of OX40 agonist ivuxolimab in advanced cancers. Whole-study context: Prior anti-PD-1, anti-PD-L1 or anti-CTLA-4 therapy was allowed; around 43% had some.

In regard to this clone: Its specificity is not known.

People who had autoimmune disease history or systemic immunosuppression were excluded. Samples of blood were obtained at baseline, on cycle 4 day 1, and on cycle 7 day 1. TCRdb's table, derived via immunoSEQ multiplex PCR, lists solely in-frame clones and lacks some. The sample contains 78,000 or so clones, around 94% of which appear only once. Study findings and constraints: At 0.1 to 3.0 mg/kg, CD4+ and CD8+ blood T cells expanded clonally by week 6.

The CDR3 consists of 12 residues. Between the trimmed V and J ends, which lost 5 bases and 11 bases, there was a span of 15 bases. Germline-derived CDR1 and CDR2 are SNHLY and FYNNEI. This receptor was identified in an adult with an advanced solid tumor such as melanoma, head and neck, liver or kidney cancer. The chain is built from TRBV2 and TRBJ1-1; possible D gene TRBD1, 6 bases. The source was CD4+ or CD8+ T cells sorted from blood, collected in a trial of the OX40 agonist ivuxolimab. CDR3 loop: CASSTGGAFAFF. The CDR3 nucleotides read TGTGCCAGCAGTACGGGGGGCGCTTTTGCTTTCTTT.